The 21 T cell receptor beta chains in this list originate from one sample, sequenced in a study of OX40 agonist ivuxolimab in advanced cancers. Generated by immunoSEQ multiplex PCR, the TCRdb table keeps only in-frame clones and is missing some. The sample records roughly 65,000 clones, roughly 82% being singletons. The sample consisted of CD4+ or CD8+ T cells sorted from blood, taken in a trial of the OX40 agonist ivuxolimab. These receptor sequences come from an adult with an advanced solid tumor such as melanoma, head and neck, liver or kidney cancer.

V usage is TRBV7-9 and J usage is TRBJ2-5; 8 nucleotides line up with TRBD1. In germline, CDR1 is SEHNR, CDR2 FQNEAQ (reference sequence). With 3 bases clipped from V and 4 bases from J, the junction kept 13 bases outside the gene matches. The CDR3 is 17 amino acids. The CDR3 region has the DNA TGTGCCAGCAGCTTCCTAAGCGGACAGGGTTTACGAGAGACCCAGTACTTC. Residues: CASSFLSGQGLRETQYF.

CDR3 in amino acids: CASSLASDGGELFF. CDR3 nucleotides: TGCGCCAGCAGCCTTGCCTCGGATGGGGGGGAGCTGTTTTTT. The chain has TRBV5-1 and TRBJ2-2; D is unresolved. V lost 4 bases and J lost 8, with 15 bases in between. The CDR3 is 14 amino acids. Germline V CDR1 and CDR2: SGHRS, YFSETQ.

This chain joins TRBV5-1 and TRBJ2-3; D not resolved. This CDR3 region has 14 residues. From germline, CDR1 is SGHRS and CDR2 YFSETQ. Deletions cut 3 bases from V and 2 bases from J, with 10 bases between. The CDR3 DNA reads TGCGCCAGCAGCTCGACCGTCCTCACAGATACGCAGTATTTT. Amino acid sequence: CASSSTVLTDTQYF.

The V gene is TRBV5-3, the J gene TRBJ2-3; no clear D gene. TRBV5-3 is an ORF, with its function uncertain. The CDR3 extends over 12 amino acids. V shed 8 bases and J shed 0 bases, with 7 bases lying between them. As DNA, the CDR3 is TGTGCCAGCAGGATTAGCACAGATACGCAGTATTTT. Translated, it gives CASRISTDTQYF.

This clone came up many times. V gene TRBV6-1 combines with J gene TRBJ1-1; no clear D gene. CDR1 MNHNS and CDR2 SASEGT come from the germline V gene. The CDR3 sequence is 12 residues long. Deletions cut 10 bases from V and 4 bases from J, with 13 bases between. DNA for the CDR3: TGTGCCACAAGATTGAGTGGCACTGAAGCTTTCTTT. It specifies CATRLSGTEAFF.

The CDR3 is CASSLGRDPGADTQYF. CDR3 sequence (DNA): TGTGCCAGCAGCCTGGGCCGGGACCCCGGGGCAGATACGCAGTATTTT. The chain couples TRBV5-4 to TRBJ2-3; D may be TRBD1 or TRBD2 (5 bases each). Between the trimmed V and J ends, which lost 4 bases and 4 bases, there was a span of 19 bases. Germline-derived CDR1 and CDR2 are SGHNT and YYREEE (reference sequence). This CDR3 is built from 16 residues.

The V and J genes are TRBV5-1 and TRBJ2-7, with 8 bases identical to TRBD1. The CDR3 covers 13 residues. J gave up 7 bases and V 2 bases, and 5 bases lay outside the gene matches. CDR1 and CDR2 (germline): SGHRS, YFSETQ. The CDR3 sequence: CASSFRTGQEQYF. Here the CDR3 DNA reads TGCGCCAGCAGCTTTAGGACAGGGCAAGAGCAGTACTTC.

J is TRBJ2-5 and V is TRBV5-4; D might be TRBD1 (6 bases). The V end was cut by 4 bases, the J end by 5 bases, with 15 bases between. The germline CDR1 and CDR2 sequences are SGHNT and YYREEE (reference sequence). This CDR3 spans 14 amino acids. CDR3 amino acids: CASSPTGFVETQYF. CDR3 nucleotides: TGTGCCAGCAGCCCGACAGGTTTTGTGGAGACCCAGTACTTC.

The chain combines TRBV30 with TRBJ2-1; D gene uncertain. V dropped 0 bases and J dropped 10 bases, with 10 bases sitting between them. Germline values: CDR1 GTSNPN, CDR2 SVGIG (reference sequence). The CDR3 covers 12 residues. In nucleotides, the CDR3 is TGTGCCTGGAGTGTAGCAGAAGGCGAGCAGTTCTTC. Amino acids: CAWSVAEGEQFF.

The chain is built from TRBV5-1 and TRBJ1-2, with 10 positions matching TRBD1. CDR1 SGHRS and CDR2 YFSETQ come from the germline V gene. The CDR3 has 14 residues. Trimming took 0 bases from V and 7 from J; bases not matched to a gene: 3. This chain's CDR3 is CASSLGQGASGYTF. DNA for the CDR3: TGCGCCAGCAGCTTGGGACAGGGGGCCTCTGGCTACACCTTC.

The CDR3 DNA reads as TGTGCCTGGAGTAAGGGACAGTGGGCCGTTGGGAATGAGCAGTTCTTC. Translating it yields CAWSKGQWAVGNEQFF. The J gene is TRBJ2-1, the V gene TRBV30, with TRBD1 identical over 7 bases. CDR1 and CDR2 from the germline V gene are GTSNPN and SVGIG (reference sequence). Germline trimming cut 2 bases from V and 7 bases from J; bases unmatched to any gene: 14. CDR3 length: 16 residues. Supplemented by reference TRBV30 and TRBJ2-1, the full variable domain reads SQTIHQWPATLVQPVGSPLSLECTVEGTSNPNLYWYRQAAGRGLQLLFYSVGIGQISSEVPQNLSASRPQDRQFILSSKKLLLSDSGFYLCAWSKGQWAVGNEQFFGPGTRLTVL.

The CDR3 spells CASSLEETQYF. For the CDR3, the DNA is TGTGCCAGCAGTTTAGAAGAGACCCAGTACTTC. The chain has TRBV27 and TRBJ2-5; D is ambiguous. Germline CDR1 is MNHEY and CDR2 is SMNVEV (reference sequence). The V end was cut by 2 bases, the J end by 3 bases, with 1 base between. The CDR3 consists of 11 residues.

The chain uses TRBV6-1 and TRBJ2-7, with unresolved D. This CDR3 comprises 15 residues. From germline, CDR1 is MNHNS and CDR2 SASEGT. V lost 0 bases to trimming and J lost 0 bases, with 9 bases between them. Here the CDR3 DNA reads TGTGCCAGCAGTGAAGCGGAAGGTTACTCCTACGAGCAGTACTTC. It yields the protein CASSEAEGYSYEQYF.

The gene calls are TRBV28 and TRBJ2-7, with D perhaps matching TRBD1 (5 bases). The CDR3 runs 16 residues. V gave up 7 bases and J gave up 0 bases, with 19 bases separating them. Germline CDR1 and CDR2: MDHEN and SYDVKM. CDR3 coding DNA: TGTGCCAGCAACCCCGGTTGGGGCTTTAGCTCCTACGAGCAGTACTTC. Translation: CASNPGWGFSSYEQYF. Drawing the rest from reference TRBV28 and TRBJ2-7, the complete variable domain is DVKVTQSSRYLVKRTGEKVFLECVQDMDHENMFWYRQDPGLGLRLIYFSYDVKMKEKGDIPEGYSVSREKKERFSLILESASTNQTSMYLCASNPGWGFSSYEQYFGPGTRLTVT.

This clone was found once. The J gene is TRBJ2-1, the V gene TRBV7-2, with 8 bases lining up with TRBD1. Germline lookup yields CDR1 SGHTA and CDR2 FQGNSA. With 5 bases clipped from V and 2 bases from J, the junction kept 5 bases outside the gene matches. The CDR3 covers 15 residues. This CDR3 is CASSIPGQAYNEQFF. The CDR3 DNA is TGTGCCAGCAGCATTCCGGGACAGGCCTACAATGAGCAGTTCTTC.

This clone was observed a single time. J is TRBJ2-1 and V is TRBV7-8, with 8 nucleotides matching TRBD2. The CDR3 loop spans 17 amino acids. The germline gives CDR1 SGHVS, CDR2 FQNEAQ. V dropped 4 bases and J dropped 1; count of bases not matched to a gene: 9. CDR3 protein: CASSSKPGGGSYNEQFF. Written as DNA, the CDR3 is TGTGCCAGCAGCTCCAAACCCGGCGGGGGGTCCTACAATGAGCAGTTCTTC.

J is TRBJ2-3 and V is TRBV28; possibly TRBD1 for D (5 bases). The CDR3 is 16 residues long. Germline CDR1 and CDR2: MDHEN and SYDVKM. V lost 1 base and J lost 5, with 16 bases in between. For the CDR3, the DNA is TGTGCCAGCAGTTTATTTTCCAGGGCACGGCAAGATACGCAGTATTTT. Translation: CASSLFSRARQDTQYF.

This chain connects TRBV19 to TRBJ2-3; 7 positions match TRBD2. The CDR3 totals 14 residues. Germline values: CDR1 LNHDA, CDR2 SQIVND (reference sequence). Trimming took 6 bases from V and 0 from J; bases not matched to a gene: 3. CDR3 coding DNA: TGTGCCAGTAGATCGGGACTAAGCACAGATACGCAGTATTTT. As protein: CASRSGLSTDTQYF.

The chain links TRBV7-6 to TRBJ2-1; D possibly corresponds to TRBD2 (6 bases). Trimming left V 1 base short and J 8 bases short, with 9 bases between. Germline assignment: CDR1 SGHVS and CDR2 FNYEAQ. This CDR3 spans 13 amino acids. This CDR3 is CASSLGQRDEQFF. CDR3 sequence (DNA): TGTGCCAGCAGCTTAGGGCAGCGGGATGAGCAGTTCTTC.

A single count supports this clone. The chain links TRBV10-2 to TRBJ2-5; D perhaps matches TRBD1 (5 bases). Germline CDR1 WSHSY, CDR2 SAAADI. The CDR3 loop spans 14 amino acids. V lost 3 bases, J lost 1 base, and 9 bases lay in between. CDR3 in DNA: TGCGCCAGCAGTGAAACAGGTGGCCAAGAGACCCAGTACTTC. Protein: CASSETGGQETQYF.

The J gene is TRBJ1-1, the V gene TRBV6-6, with no clear D. In germline, CDR1 is MNHNY, CDR2 SVGAGI (reference sequence). The CDR3 loop spans 13 amino acids. V gave up 8 bases and J gave up 2 bases, with 12 bases separating them. The CDR3 DNA follows: TGTGCCAGCGGCCTTCTCAGAAACACTGAAGCTTTCTTT. The encoded protein is CASGLLRNTEAFF.